This record covers a single T cell receptor (beta chain). This sample is drawn from a study of blood T cell repertoires in COVID-19. Produced via immunoSEQ multiplex PCR; TCRdb's table is partial and in-frame only. The data show hundreds of thousands of clones, roughly 90% seen once. Trimming took off 9 bases at V and 4 bases at J, with 20 bases between the two ends. The germline V gene has CDR1 SGHRS and CDR2 YFSETQ. This CDR3 is built from 14 residues. Ages ranged from roughly 18 to 95 years, with residence in 24 US areas. Cohort 3 recovery required two negative PCRs, clearance, or symptom resolution.

V is TRBV5-1 and J is TRBJ2-7; maybe TRBD1 (6 bases). The sequencing sample was made of PBMCs or T cells enriched from blood (not recorded which). This TCR derives from a man aged 55 to 70 who had recovered from COVID-19. The CDR3 coding sequence is TGCGCCACTTCGATGACCGGGACACCTTACGAGCAGTACTTC. This sequence encodes CATSMTGTPYEQYF.